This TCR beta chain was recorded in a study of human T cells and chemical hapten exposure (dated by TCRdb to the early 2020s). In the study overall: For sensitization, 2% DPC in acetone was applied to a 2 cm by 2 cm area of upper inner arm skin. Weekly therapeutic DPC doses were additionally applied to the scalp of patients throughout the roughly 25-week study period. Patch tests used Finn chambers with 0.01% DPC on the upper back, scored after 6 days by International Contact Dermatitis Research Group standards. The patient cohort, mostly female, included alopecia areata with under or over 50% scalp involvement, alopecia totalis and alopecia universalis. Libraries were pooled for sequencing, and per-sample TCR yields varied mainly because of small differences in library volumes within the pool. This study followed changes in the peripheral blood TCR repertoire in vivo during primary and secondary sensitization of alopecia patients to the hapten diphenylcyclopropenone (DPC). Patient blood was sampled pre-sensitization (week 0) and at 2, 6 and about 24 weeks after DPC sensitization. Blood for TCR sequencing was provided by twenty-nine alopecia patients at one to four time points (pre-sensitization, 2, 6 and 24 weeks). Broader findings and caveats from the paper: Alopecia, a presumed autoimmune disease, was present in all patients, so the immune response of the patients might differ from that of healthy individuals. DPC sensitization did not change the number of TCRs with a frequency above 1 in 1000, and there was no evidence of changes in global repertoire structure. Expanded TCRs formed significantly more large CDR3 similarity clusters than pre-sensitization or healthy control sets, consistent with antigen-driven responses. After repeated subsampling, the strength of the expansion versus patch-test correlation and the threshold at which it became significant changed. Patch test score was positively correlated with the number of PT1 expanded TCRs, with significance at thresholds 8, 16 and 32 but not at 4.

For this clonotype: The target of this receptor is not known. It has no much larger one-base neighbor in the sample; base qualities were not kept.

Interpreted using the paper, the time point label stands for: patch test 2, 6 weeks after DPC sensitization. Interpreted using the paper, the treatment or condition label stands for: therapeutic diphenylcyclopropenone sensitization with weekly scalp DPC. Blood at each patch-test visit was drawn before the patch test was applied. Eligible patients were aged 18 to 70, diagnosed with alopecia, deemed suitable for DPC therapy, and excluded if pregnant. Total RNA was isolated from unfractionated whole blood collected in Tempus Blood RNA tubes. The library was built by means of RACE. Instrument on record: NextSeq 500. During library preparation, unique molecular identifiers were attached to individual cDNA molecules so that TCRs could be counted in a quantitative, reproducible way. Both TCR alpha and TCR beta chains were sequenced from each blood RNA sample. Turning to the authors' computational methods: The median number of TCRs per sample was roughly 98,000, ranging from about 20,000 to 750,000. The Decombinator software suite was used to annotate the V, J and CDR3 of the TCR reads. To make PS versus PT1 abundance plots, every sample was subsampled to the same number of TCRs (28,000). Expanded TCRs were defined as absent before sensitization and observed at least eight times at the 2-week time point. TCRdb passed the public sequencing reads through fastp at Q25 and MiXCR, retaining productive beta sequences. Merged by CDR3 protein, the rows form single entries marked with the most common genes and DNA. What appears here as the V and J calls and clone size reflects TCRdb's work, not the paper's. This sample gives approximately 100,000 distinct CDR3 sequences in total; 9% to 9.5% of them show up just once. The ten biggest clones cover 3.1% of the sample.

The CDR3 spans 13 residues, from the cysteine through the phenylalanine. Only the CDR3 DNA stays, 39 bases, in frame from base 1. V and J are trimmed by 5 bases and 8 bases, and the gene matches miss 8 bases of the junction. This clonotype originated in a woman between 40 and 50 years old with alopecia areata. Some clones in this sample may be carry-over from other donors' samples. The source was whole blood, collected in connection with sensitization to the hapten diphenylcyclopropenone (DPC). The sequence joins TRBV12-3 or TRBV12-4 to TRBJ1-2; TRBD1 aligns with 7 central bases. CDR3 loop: CASSPSGGGGYTF. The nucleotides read TGTGCCAGCAGTCCCTCGGGAGGGGGCGGCTACACCTTC.